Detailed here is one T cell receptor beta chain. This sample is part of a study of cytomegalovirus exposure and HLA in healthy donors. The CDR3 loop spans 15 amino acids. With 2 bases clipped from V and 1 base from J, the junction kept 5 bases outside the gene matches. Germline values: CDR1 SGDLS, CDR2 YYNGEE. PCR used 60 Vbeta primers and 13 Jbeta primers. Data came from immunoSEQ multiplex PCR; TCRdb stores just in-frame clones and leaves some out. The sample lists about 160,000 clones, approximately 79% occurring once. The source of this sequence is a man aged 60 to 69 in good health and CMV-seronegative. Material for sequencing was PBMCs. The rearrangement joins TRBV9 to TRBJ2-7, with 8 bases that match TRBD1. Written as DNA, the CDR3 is TGTGCCAGCAGCGTTGGGACAGGTCTTTCCTACGAGCAGTACTTC. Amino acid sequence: CASSVGTGLSYEQYF.